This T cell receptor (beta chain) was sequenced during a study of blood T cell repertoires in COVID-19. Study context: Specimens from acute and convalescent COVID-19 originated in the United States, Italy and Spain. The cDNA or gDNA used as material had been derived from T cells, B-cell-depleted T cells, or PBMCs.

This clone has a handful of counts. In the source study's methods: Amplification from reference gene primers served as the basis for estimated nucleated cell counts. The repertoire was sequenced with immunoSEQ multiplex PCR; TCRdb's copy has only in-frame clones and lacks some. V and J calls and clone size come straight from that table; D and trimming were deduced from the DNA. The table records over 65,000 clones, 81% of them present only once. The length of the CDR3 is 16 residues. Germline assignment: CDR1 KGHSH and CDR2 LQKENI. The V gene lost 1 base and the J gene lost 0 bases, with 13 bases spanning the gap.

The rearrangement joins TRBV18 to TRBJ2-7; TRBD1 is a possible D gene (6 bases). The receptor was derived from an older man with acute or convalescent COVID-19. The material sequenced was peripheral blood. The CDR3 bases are TGTGCCAGCTCACCACGCGGCCAGGGGATCTCCTACGAGCAGTACTTC. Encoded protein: CASSPRGQGISYEQYF.